This T cell receptor beta chain was recorded in a study of cytomegalovirus exposure and HLA in healthy donors. PCR used 60 Vbeta primers and 13 Jbeta primers. Data came from immunoSEQ multiplex PCR; TCRdb stores just in-frame clones and leaves some out. In the table there are roughly 170,000 clones, roughly 82% of which are singletons. This CDR3 has 18 residues. Per the germline V gene, CDR1 is MGHRA and CDR2 is YSYEKL. V shed 6 bases, J shed 0 bases, and the junction held 11 bases outside the gene matches. The clonotype was recovered from a girl aged 2-10 years in good health and CMV-seropositive. Sequenced material: PBMCs. The rearrangement links TRBV4-1 to TRBJ2-6; 7 nucleotides match TRBD1. The CDR3 nucleotides read TGCGCCAGCAGACGAGACAGGGCCACCTACTCTGGGGCCAACGTCCTGACTTTC. Protein product: CASRRDRATYSGANVLTF.